The sequence of this T cell receptor (beta chain) was determined in a study of cytotoxic CD8 clonotypes in ibrutinib-treated CLL. Study-level points and caveats: The public clonotypes identified were infrequent and showed contraction or stability on treatment.

The CDR3 has 16 residues. V was pared by 9 bases and J by 3 bases, with 14 bases of the junction left unmatched. Germline assignment: CDR1 MNHNY and CDR2 SVGAGI (reference sequence). T cells were sequenced at a targeted depth of 1 in 200,000 to 1 in 1 million. Data came from immunoSEQ multiplex PCR; TCRdb stores just in-frame clones and leaves some out. The repertoire holds fewer than 400,000 clones, with over 55% as singletons. Details on this clone: Its cognate antigen is unknown.

The chain is built from TRBV6-6 and TRBJ2-7; 10 nucleotides align to TRBD1. The TCR originated in a human donor with chronic lymphocytic leukemia. The sequencing here drew on PBMCs, taken after 36 months of ibrutinib treatment. CDR3 in amino acids: CASAALPGQGNYEQYF. The CDR3 DNA reads TGTGCCAGTGCGGCCCTCCCGGGACAGGGGAACTACGAGCAGTACTTC.